This T cell receptor (beta chain) was recovered during a study of long-term antiretroviral therapy in people with HIV. Whole-study findings and limits: Clones expanded before ART dominated the repertoire at all time points. In the period from the mid-2000s to the late 2010s, blood was collected, possibly under older ART regimens.

This CDR3 has 17 residues. V was cut by 5 bases and J by 0 bases, with 18 bases left in between. CDR1 is SGHTA, CDR2 FQGNSA, per germline. To note about this clone: Its antigen is unidentified.

Researchers report immunoSEQ v3.0 was run at survey level. Profiling relied on immunoSEQ multiplex PCR, and the TCRdb table lists in-frame clones only, not all of them. This table holds some 22,000 clones, around 83% found once. The TCR sequence derives from a man over 45 with HIV. This chain connects TRBV7-2 to TRBJ2-3; the D gene is possibly TRBD2 (7 bases). Sequenced material: unsorted PBMCs, taken 0.4 years after starting antiretroviral therapy. The CDR3 DNA reads as TGTGCCAGCAGCCCCCCCCTCGGGGGGCGCAGCACAGATACGCAGTATTTT. Its protein is CASSPPLGGRSTDTQYF. The complete variable domain, with remaining parts taken from reference TRBV7-2 and TRBJ2-3, reads GAGVSQSPSNKVTEKGKDVELRCDPISGHTALYWYRQSLGQGLEFLIYFQGNSAPDKSGLPSDRFSAERTGGSVSTLTIQRTQQEDSAVYLCASSPPLGGRSTDTQYFGPGTRLTVL.